The entry that follows covers one TCR beta chain sequence. The sample comes from a study of blood T cells in healthy people across ages. A second PCR of roughly 7 to 11 cycles used a sample-barcoded 5' primer and a J-beta primer mix. TCRdb ran MiXCR on the 5' RACE reads and lists one entry per CDR3 protein. This sample has roughly 800,000 distinct CDR3 sequences, with about 53% found just once. The sequenced material came from blood. The clonotype originates from an elderly man in good health.

The DNA of the CDR3 is TGTGCCAGCAGTGCGACGCCCGCAGGGGGCTTGGACGAGCAGTACTTC. It encodes CASSATPAGGLDEQYF. The chain employs TRBV2 and TRBJ2-5; 8 positions agree with TRBD1. Near its end, the DNA agrees better with TRBJ2-7, so the J call may be wrong. This CDR3 has 16 residues. Per germline, CDR1 SNHLY and CDR2 FYNNEI.